This T cell receptor beta chain stems from a study of shared clonotypes between healthy human individuals. Trimming removed 0 bases from V and 3 bases from J; junction bases left unmatched: 2. There are 16 residues in the CDR3. Germline values: CDR1 MNHEY, CDR2 SMNVEV (reference sequence). Evenly divided among several immunoSEQ plates was the genomic DNA of each subset. Clones were read by immunoSEQ multiplex PCR, and TCRdb kept only the in-frame ones, dropping some. The sample records about 590,000 clones, roughly 95% being singletons. Positive CCR7 selection of CD45RO-negative cells yielded the naive CD8 cells, and terminally differentiated effector memory CD45RA+ cells were excluded.

V is TRBV27 and J is TRBJ2-1, with 10 nucleotides matching TRBD2. Specimen: naive CD8+ T cells sorted from blood. The clonotype was recovered from a woman aged 30 to 39 in good health. The CDR3 reads CASSLSLAGVYNEQFF. DNA for the CDR3: TGTGCCAGCAGTTTATCGCTAGCGGGGGTCTACAATGAGCAGTTCTTC.